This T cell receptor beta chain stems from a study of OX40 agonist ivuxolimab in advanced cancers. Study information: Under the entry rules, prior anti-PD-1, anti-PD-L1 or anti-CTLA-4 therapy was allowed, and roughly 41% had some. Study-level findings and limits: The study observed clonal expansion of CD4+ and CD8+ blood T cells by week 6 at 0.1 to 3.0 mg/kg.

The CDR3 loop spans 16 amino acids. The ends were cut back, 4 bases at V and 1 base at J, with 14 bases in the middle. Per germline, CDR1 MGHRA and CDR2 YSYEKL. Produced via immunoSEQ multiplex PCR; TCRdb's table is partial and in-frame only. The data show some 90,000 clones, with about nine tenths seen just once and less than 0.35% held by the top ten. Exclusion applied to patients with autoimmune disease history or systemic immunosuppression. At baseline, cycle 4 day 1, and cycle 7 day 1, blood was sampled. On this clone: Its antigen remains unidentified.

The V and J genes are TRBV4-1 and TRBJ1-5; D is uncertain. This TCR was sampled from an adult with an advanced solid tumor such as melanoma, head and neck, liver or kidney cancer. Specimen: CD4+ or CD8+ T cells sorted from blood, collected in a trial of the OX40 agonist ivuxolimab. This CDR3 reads CASSLLSTGSNQPQHF. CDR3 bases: TGCGCCAGCAGCCTGCTCTCTACGGGCAGCAATCAGCCCCAGCATTTT.